This T cell receptor (beta chain) was identified in a study of T cells in Graves' hyperthyroidism and ophthalmopathy. In germline, CDR1 is GTSNPN, CDR2 SVGIG (reference sequence). The germline V and J ends were trimmed by 1 base and 2 bases, with 6 bases remaining between them. The CDR3 extends over 13 amino acids. General study results and limits: Ophthalmopathy was told apart from stable hyperthyroidism by a 13 V-J model. Ophthalmopathy onset followed model prediction by a median roughly six months.

TCR beta CDR3 sequences were amplified from RNA transcripts. The HTBI primer set served for first-round RT-PCR of the TCR CDR3. Using its own MiXCR run on the multiplex PCR reads, TCRdb lists one record per CDR3 protein. Among approximately 400,000 distinct CDR3 sequences listed, 14% were seen once. Many counts were recorded for this clonotype. The antigen remains undetermined. Under 3 months was the duration of disease in ophthalmopathy patients, who also had a Clinical Activity Score of at least 3 and a NOSPECS grade of at least 4. Exclusion of patients followed from uncontrolled infection, other autoimmune disease, pregnancy or lactation.

The sequence derives from a young woman with Graves' ophthalmopathy. Sequencing input: blood. The chain has TRBV30 and TRBJ1-3; no clear D gene. The CDR3: CAWSANTGNTIYF. Written as DNA, the CDR3 is TGTGCCTGGAGTGCGAATACTGGAAACACCATATATTTT.